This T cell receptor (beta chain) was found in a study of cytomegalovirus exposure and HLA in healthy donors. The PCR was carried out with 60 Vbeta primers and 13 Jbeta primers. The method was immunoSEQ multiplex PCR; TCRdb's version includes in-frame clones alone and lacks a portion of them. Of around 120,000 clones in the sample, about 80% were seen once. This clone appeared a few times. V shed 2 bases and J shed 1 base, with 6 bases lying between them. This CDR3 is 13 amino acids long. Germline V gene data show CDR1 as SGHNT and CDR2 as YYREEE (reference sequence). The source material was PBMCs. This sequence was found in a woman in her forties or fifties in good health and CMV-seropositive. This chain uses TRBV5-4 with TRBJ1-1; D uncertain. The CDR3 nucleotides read TGTGCCAGCAGCTTACCAGGGAACACTGAAGCTTTCTTT. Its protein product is CASSLPGNTEAFF.